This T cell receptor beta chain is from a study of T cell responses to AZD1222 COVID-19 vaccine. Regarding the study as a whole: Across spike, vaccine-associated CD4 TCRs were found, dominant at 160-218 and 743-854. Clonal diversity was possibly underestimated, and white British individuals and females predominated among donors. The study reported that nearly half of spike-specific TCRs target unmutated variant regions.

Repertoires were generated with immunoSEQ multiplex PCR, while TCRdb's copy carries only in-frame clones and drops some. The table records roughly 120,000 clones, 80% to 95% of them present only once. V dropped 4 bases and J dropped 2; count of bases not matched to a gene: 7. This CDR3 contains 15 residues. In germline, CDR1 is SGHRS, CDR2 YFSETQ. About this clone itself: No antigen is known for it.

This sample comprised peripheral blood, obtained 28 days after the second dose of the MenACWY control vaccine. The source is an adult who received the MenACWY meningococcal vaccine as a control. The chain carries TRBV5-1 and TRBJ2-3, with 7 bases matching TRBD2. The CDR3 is CASSRGLPTTDTQYF. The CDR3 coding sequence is TGCGCCAGCAGCAGGGGACTACCTACCACAGATACGCAGTATTTT.